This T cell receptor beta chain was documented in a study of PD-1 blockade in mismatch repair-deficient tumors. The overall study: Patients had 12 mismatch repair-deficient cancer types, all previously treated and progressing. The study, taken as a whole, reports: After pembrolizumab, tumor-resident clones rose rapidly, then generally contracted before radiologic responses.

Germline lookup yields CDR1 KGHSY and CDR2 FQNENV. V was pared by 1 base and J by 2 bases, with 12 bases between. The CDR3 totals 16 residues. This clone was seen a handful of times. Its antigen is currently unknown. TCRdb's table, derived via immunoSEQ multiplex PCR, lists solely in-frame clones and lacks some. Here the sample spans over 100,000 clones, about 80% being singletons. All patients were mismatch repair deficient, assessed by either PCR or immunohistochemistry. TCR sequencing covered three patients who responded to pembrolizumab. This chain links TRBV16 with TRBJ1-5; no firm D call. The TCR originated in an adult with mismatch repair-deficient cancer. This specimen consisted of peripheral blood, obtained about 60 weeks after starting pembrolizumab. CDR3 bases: TGTGCCAGCAGCCAATTGCGGGCAGGCGGCAATCAGCCCCAGCATTTT. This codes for CASSQLRAGGNQPQHF.